Below, 29 T cell receptor beta chains from the same sample are listed, as sequenced in a study of blood T cell repertoires in COVID-19. Assay: immunoSEQ multiplex PCR; the TCRdb copy retains only in-frame clones and omits some. Of under 200,000 clones listed, approximately 82% are singletons. The sample was PBMCs or T cells enriched from blood (not recorded which). Receptors originate from a woman aged 55-70 years with acute COVID-19.

This clone occurred a few times. The rearrangement uses TRBV4-2 and TRBJ1-1; D is perhaps TRBD1 (5 bases). V was cut by 5 bases and J by 7 bases, with 17 bases left in between. This CDR3 is built from 14 residues. CDR1 and CDR2 from the germline V gene are LGHNA and YNFKEQ. The CDR3 region is CASSGRRGGFEAFF. Written as DNA, the CDR3 is TGTGCCAGCAGCGGACGGAGGGGTGGGTTTGAAGCTTTCTTT.

This clone was observed a handful of times. J is TRBJ2-1 and V is TRBV6-5; D might be TRBD2 (5 bases). The CDR3 contains 11 residues. Germline V lookup: CDR1 MNHEY, CDR2 SVGAGI. V dropped 7 bases and J dropped 15 bases, with 16 bases sitting between them. In DNA form, the CDR3 reads TGTGCCAGCACTCCGGGCCGAGGGTGGTTCTTC. Encoded protein: CASTPGRGWFF.

The rearrangement links TRBV3-1 (or the pseudogene TRBV3-2) to TRBJ1-2; TRBD1 might be the D (5 bases). The CDR3 covers 16 residues. Between the trimmed V and J ends, which lost 0 bases and 4 bases, there was a span of 15 bases. Germline V gene data show CDR1 as LGHDT and CDR2 as YNNKEL (reference sequence). Here the CDR3 reads CASSQELVRASYGYTF. In DNA, the CDR3 is TGTGCCAGCAGCCAAGAGTTGGTCAGGGCGTCCTATGGCTACACCTTC.

The gene calls are TRBV6-5 and TRBJ1-1; D is unclear. Trimming shortened V by 0 bases and J by 7 bases, and 15 bases separated the two germline ends. The CDR3 runs 15 residues. Germline V gene sequence: CDR1 MNHEY, CDR2 SVGAGI. The CDR3 loop is CASSYSLLTDDEAFF. CDR3 coding DNA: TGTGCCAGCAGTTACTCATTACTAACCGACGATGAAGCTTTCTTT.

This clone has more than one count but fewer than ten. The chain links TRBV29-1 to TRBJ2-2, with a possible D match to TRBD2 (5 bases). V lost 7 bases, J lost 0 bases, and 12 bases lay in between. Germline-derived CDR1 and CDR2 are SQVTM and ANQGSEA. The CDR3 spans 14 residues. The CDR3 DNA is TGCAGCGCTGGTAAGGGAGCGAACACCGGGGAGCTGTTTTTT. This translates into CSAGKGANTGELFF.

The chain carries TRBV6-5 and TRBJ1-1; 9 bases line up with TRBD1. With 8 bases clipped from V and 11 bases from J, the junction kept 15 bases outside the gene matches. Germline loops: CDR1 MNHEY, CDR2 SVGAGI. The CDR3 sequence is 14 residues long. The CDR3 region is CASGLQGARSMAFF. The CDR3 region has the DNA TGTGCCAGCGGACTACAGGGGGCTCGTAGTATGGCTTTCTTT.

This chain joins TRBV4-1 and TRBJ1-5, with 7 bases matching TRBD1. This CDR3 contains 15 residues. Germline V gene sequence: CDR1 MGHRA, CDR2 YSYEKL. Germline trimming cut 3 bases from V and 6 bases from J; bases unmatched to any gene: 8. The CDR3 reads CASSQGTARLQPQHF. The CDR3 nucleotides read TGCGCCAGCAGCCAGGGGACAGCCCGCCTTCAGCCCCAGCATTTT.

There are a few counts of this clone. This sequence joins TRBV3-1 (or the pseudogene TRBV3-2) and TRBJ2-5; D unclear. V was trimmed by 0 bases and J by 7 bases, leaving 15 bases between them. The CDR3 is 15 amino acids. Germline assignment: CDR1 LGHDT and CDR2 YNNKEL (reference sequence). This CDR3 reads CASSQDMVAAWTQYF. DNA for the CDR3: TGTGCCAGCAGCCAAGATATGGTGGCGGCATGGACCCAGTACTTC.

J is TRBJ2-3 and V is TRBV10-1; perhaps TRBD1 as D (6 bases). The CDR3 consists of 14 residues. CDR1 and CDR2 (germline): WNHNN, SYGVQD (reference sequence). Deletions cut 5 bases from V and 5 bases from J, with 14 bases between. DNA of the CDR3: TGCGCCAGCAGTACTCGGACAGTTGGAGATACGCAGTATTTT. Translation: CASSTRTVGDTQYF.

About this clone: The identical CDR3 is also encoded by other nucleotide sequences in the sample. The V and J genes are TRBV9 and TRBJ2-7; TRBD2 matches 7 bases. J gave up 4 bases and V 5 bases, and 6 bases lay outside the gene matches. The CDR3 runs to 13 residues. Germline CDR1 SGDLS, CDR2 YYNGEE. The CDR3 coding sequence is TGTGCCAGCAGTGCCTCGGGGGGTTACGAGCAGTACTTC. This sequence encodes CASSASGGYEQYF.

This clone is a singleton in its sample. J is TRBJ1-5 and V is TRBV28; D gene ambiguous. CDR1 MDHEN and CDR2 SYDVKM come from the germline V gene. The germline V and J ends were trimmed by 4 bases and 9 bases, with 10 bases remaining between them. CDR3 length: 12 residues. CDR3 sequence: CASSWPARPQHF. CDR3 nucleotides: TGTGCCAGCAGTTGGCCCGCAAGGCCCCAGCATTTT. Filled out from reference TRBV28 and TRBJ1-5, the complete variable domain reads DVKVTQSSRYLVKRTGEKVFLECVQDMDHENMFWYRQDPGLGLRLIYFSYDVKMKEKGDIPEGYSVSREKKERFSLILESASTNQTSMYLCASSWPARPQHFGDGTRLSIL.

The chain is built from TRBV9 and TRBJ2-3; TRBD2 matches at 9 bases. CDR3 size: 15 residues. Looked up from germline, CDR1 is SGDLS and CDR2 is YYNGEE. The V gene end was trimmed by 4 bases and the J gene end by 5 bases; junction bases not matched to a gene: 8. The CDR3 nucleotides are TGTGCCAGCAGCCCCAGCGGGAGGTGGGAAGATACGCAGTATTTT. This gives the protein CASSPSGRWEDTQYF.

The genes are TRBV6-5 and TRBJ1-6; D might be TRBD1 (5 bases). Trimming took 2 bases from V and 5 from J, leaving 7 bases between them. The CDR3 length is 14 residues. Looked up from germline, CDR1 is MNHEY and CDR2 is SVGAGI. The CDR3 coding sequence is TGTGCCAGCAGTTACGGACAAAATAATTCACCCCTCCACTTT. The encoded protein is CASSYGQNNSPLHF.

The J gene is TRBJ1-5, the V gene TRBV19, with a tentative D call TRBD1 (5 bases). This CDR3 region has 16 residues. Germline V gene lookup returns CDR1 LNHDA and CDR2 SQIVND (reference sequence). V lost 5 bases, J lost 2 bases, and 16 bases lay in between. The CDR3 region has the DNA TGTGCCAGTAGTGCAATTGACAGAGTTGGCAATCAGCCCCAGCATTTT. Amino acid sequence: CASSAIDRVGNQPQHF.

CDR3 DNA: TGTGCCAGCAGTGAGCTAGCAGCTAGCACAGATACGCAGTATTTT. Translating gives CASSELAASTDTQYF. The J gene is TRBJ2-3, the V gene TRBV2; possibly TRBD2 for D (5 bases). The CDR3 has 15 residues. Germline-derived CDR1 and CDR2 are SNHLY and FYNNEI. The V end lost 3 bases, the J end lost 0 bases, and 10 bases lay between the germline ends.

This rearrangement joins TRBV18 to TRBJ1-4; TRBD1 might be the D (5 bases). Germline V gene data show CDR1 as KGHSH and CDR2 as LQKENI. V was trimmed by 4 bases and J by 8 bases, leaving 17 bases between them. CDR3 length equals 15 residues. The CDR3 nucleotides read TGTGCCAGCTCACTCCGCGGGGGAAGAGGAGAAAAACTGTTTTTT. Translating gives CASSLRGGRGEKLFF.

V and J are TRBV4-1 and TRBJ1-6; D remains ambiguous. CDR3 size: 20 residues. Trimming removed 4 bases from V and 0 bases from J, with 22 bases in between. Germline V gene lookup returns CDR1 MGHRA and CDR2 YSYEKL. The CDR3 DNA is TGCGCCAGCAGCCTCCCACCGACATCAACCATCAGCTCCTATAATTCACCCCTCCACTTT. It is translated as CASSLPPTSTISSYNSPLHF.

V and J are TRBV24-1 and TRBJ1-2; TRBD1 matches 9 bases. Losses at the gene ends were 4 bases for V and 6 bases for J; bases not matched to a gene: 5. This CDR3 is built from 14 residues. Germline loops: CDR1 KGHDR, CDR2 SFDVKD. This CDR3 is CATSDGGQGDGYTF. The CDR3 DNA is TGTGCCACCAGTGACGGGGGACAGGGCGATGGCTACACCTTC.

The J gene is TRBJ2-1, the V gene TRBV5-1, with a possible D match to TRBD2 (6 bases). Looked up from germline, CDR1 is SGHRS and CDR2 is YFSETQ. The V end was cut by 0 bases, the J end by 0 bases, with 10 bases between. The CDR3 extends over 16 amino acids. CDR3 sequence: CASSLDGGSSYNEQFF. As DNA, the CDR3 is TGCGCCAGCAGCTTGGATGGGGGGAGCTCCTACAATGAGCAGTTCTTC.

The V gene is TRBV18, the J gene TRBJ1-5; 7 positions agree with TRBD1. From germline, CDR1 is KGHSH and CDR2 LQKENI. V lost 3 bases, J lost 6 bases, and 8 bases stayed unmatched. This CDR3 contains 15 residues. CDR3 coding DNA: TGTGCCAGCTCACCCGATAGTCAGGGGGGTCAGCCCCAGCATTTT. Its translation is CASSPDSQGGQPQHF.

The V and J genes are TRBV30 and TRBJ2-1, with 11 bases fitting TRBD2. The CDR3 runs to 16 residues. V trimming: 2 bases; J trimming: 1 base; junction bases outside the gene matches: 4. Per the germline V gene, CDR1 is GTSNPN and CDR2 is SVGIG (reference sequence). In DNA, the CDR3 is TGTGCCTGGAGTCTAGCGGGAGGCCGTTCCTACAATGAGCAGTTCTTC. It translates to CAWSLAGGRSYNEQFF.

The J gene is TRBJ1-4, the V gene TRBV19; a weak D match, TRBD1 (5 bases). CDR3 size: 16 residues. With 1 base removed from V and 8 bases from J, the gap between germline ends came to 17 bases. In germline, CDR1 is LNHDA, CDR2 SQIVND (reference sequence). CDR3 sequence: CASSIGTGAAGEKLFF. The CDR3, as DNA: TGTGCCAGTAGTATAGGAACAGGTGCAGCAGGGGAAAAACTGTTTTTT.

The CDR3 protein is CAYRGVGEQYV. The CDR3 DNA sequence: TGTGCCTACCGGGGGGTAGGGGAGCAGTACGTC. The J gene is TRBJ2-7, the V gene TRBV30; TRBD2 agrees at 7 bases. CDR3 length: 11 residues. Germline CDR1 reads GTSNPN; CDR2 reads SVGIG (reference sequence). The junction had 7 bases not matched to a gene; V was cut back by 7 bases and J by 7 bases.

The CDR3 nucleotides read TGTGCCAGCAGTTACGCATCGGGACAAGAGACCCAGTACTTC. This gives the protein CASSYASGQETQYF. V and J are TRBV6-5 and TRBJ2-5, with D maybe TRBD2 (5 bases). V was shortened by 2 bases and J by 2 bases, with 9 bases between the two germline ends. The CDR3 covers 14 residues. The germline V gene encodes CDR1 MNHEY and CDR2 SVGAGI.

This clone has only one observation. The chain combines TRBV25-1 with TRBJ1-2, with D possibly TRBD1 on 5 matching bases. Germline CDR1 and CDR2: MGHDK and SYGVNS. The CDR3 extends over 14 amino acids. V shed 2 bases and J shed 6 bases, with 13 bases lying between them. The CDR3 region is CASSELAGTNGYTF. DNA of the CDR3: TGTGCCAGCAGTGAACTCGCGGGGACGAATGGCTACACCTTC.

The V gene is TRBV19, the J gene TRBJ1-4; the D gene is possibly TRBD1 (6 bases). V lost 6 bases and J 0 bases, leaving 8 bases between the germline ends. Per germline, CDR1 LNHDA and CDR2 SQIVND (reference sequence). CDR3 size: 14 residues. The CDR3: CASRRQATNEKLFF. The CDR3 DNA sequence: TGTGCCAGTAGGAGACAGGCAACTAATGAAAAACTGTTTTTT. Full variable domain (remainder filled in from reference TRBV19 and TRBJ1-4): DGGITQSPKYLFRKEGQNVTLSCEQNLNHDAMYWYRQDPGQGLRLIYYSQIVNDFQKGDIAEGYSVSREKKESFPLTVTSAQKNPTAFYLCASRRQATNEKLFFGSGTQLSVL.

This clone was recorded a few times. In DNA form, the CDR3 reads TGTGCCAGCAGTTTAGGAGGGGTAATGAACACTGAAGCTTTCTTT. Protein product: CASSLGGVMNTEAFF. The rearrangement joins TRBV27 to TRBJ1-1; weak D call: TRBD1 (5 bases). Germline V lookup: CDR1 MNHEY, CDR2 SMNVEV (reference sequence). CDR3 length: 15 residues. The V end lost 2 bases, the J end lost 0 bases, and 10 bases lay between the germline ends.

The chain carries TRBV18 and TRBJ1-6, with D perhaps TRBD1 (5 bases). V was pared by 0 bases and J by 9 bases, with 12 bases between. CDR3 length: 15 amino acids. In germline, CDR1 is KGHSH, CDR2 LQKENI. CDR3 nucleotide sequence: TGTGCCAGCTCACCACCCCCAGGGATTGGTTCACCCCTCCACTTT. Translated: CASSPPPGIGSPLHF. Together with reference TRBV18 and TRBJ1-6, the CDR3 gives the full variable domain: NAGVMQNPRHLVRRRGQEARLRCSPMKGHSHVYWYRQLPEEGLKFMVYLQKENIIDESGMPKERFSAEFPKEGPSILRIQQVVRGDSAAYFCASSPPPGIGSPLHFGNGTRLTVT.

This clone showed up just once. The gene calls are TRBV3-1 (or the pseudogene TRBV3-2) and TRBJ2-1; D is unresolved. Germline V gives CDR1 LGHDT, CDR2 YNNKEL (reference sequence). Trimming shortened V by 2 bases and J by 8 bases, and 4 bases separated the two germline ends. This CDR3 spans 11 amino acids. CDR3 coding DNA: TGTGCCAGCAGCCAAAGCCATGAGCAGTTCTTC. It yields the protein CASSQSHEQFF.